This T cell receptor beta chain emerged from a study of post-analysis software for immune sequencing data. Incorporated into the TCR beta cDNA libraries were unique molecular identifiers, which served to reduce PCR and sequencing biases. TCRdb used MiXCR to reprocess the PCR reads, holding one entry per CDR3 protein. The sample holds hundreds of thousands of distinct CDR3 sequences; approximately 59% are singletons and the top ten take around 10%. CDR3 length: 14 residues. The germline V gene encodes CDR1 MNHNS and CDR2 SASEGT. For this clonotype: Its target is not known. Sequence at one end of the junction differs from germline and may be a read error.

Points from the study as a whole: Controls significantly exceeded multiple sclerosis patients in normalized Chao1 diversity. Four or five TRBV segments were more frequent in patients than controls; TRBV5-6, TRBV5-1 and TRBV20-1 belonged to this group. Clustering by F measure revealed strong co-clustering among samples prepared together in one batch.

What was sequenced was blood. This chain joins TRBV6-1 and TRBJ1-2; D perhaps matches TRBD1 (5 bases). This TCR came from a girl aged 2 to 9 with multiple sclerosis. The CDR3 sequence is CASSELRGGDGYTF. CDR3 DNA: TGCGCCAGCAGTGAACTGAGGGGCGGGGATGGCTACACCTTC.